This T cell receptor beta chain comes out of a study of T and B cells in COVID-19 patients. Overall study: Most recovered patients had mild to moderate COVID-19 treated as outpatients. Overall study results and limits: Patients with COVID-19 reportedly showed strongly skewed T cell receptor beta variable and joining gene usage. No sequencing was yet done of CD4+, regulatory or CD8+ subsets, or of SARS-CoV-2-responsive or tetramer+ sorted cells. There were 2,000 to 3,000 TCR clusters exclusive to the recovered cohort, a few dozen with low generation probability.

The CDR3 covers 17 residues. Germline V gene data show CDR1 as SGHAT and CDR2 as FQNNGV. With V trimmed by 7 bases and J by 1 base, 12 bases remained unmatched. BIOMED2 TRB-A/B primer pools were used in multiplex TRB PCR. Each CDR3 protein gets one entry after TCRdb re-called the multiplex PCR reads with MiXCR. The top ten clones hold 2.5% to 3.5% of a sample with tens of thousands of distinct CDR3 sequences, 29% of them seen once. Blood genomic DNA input for TRB amplification was roughly 250-550 ng. Remarks on this clonotype: The antigen is undetermined.

Material: blood. The V gene is TRBV11-2, the J gene TRBJ2-7, with 11 positions matching TRBD2. The sequence was obtained from a human donor who had recovered from COVID-19. This CDR3 is CASTQGLAGGVSYEQYF. The CDR3 nucleotides are TGTGCCAGCACCCAGGGGCTAGCGGGGGGCGTGTCCTACGAGCAGTACTTC.